What follows describes a single TCR beta chain. Antigen unknown. The sample comes from a study of T-cell memory formation after mild COVID-19. About the study: In these data, TCR clusters were largely donor specific.

General study results and limits: Contracting CD4+ clones lay largely in CM and EM, with CD8+ ones residing in EMRA.

V was clipped by 4 bases and J by 6 bases; unmatched bases: 6. The length of the CDR3 is 14 residues. Per the germline V gene, CDR1 is SNHLY and CDR2 is FYNNEI. TCRdb ran MiXCR on the 5' RACE reads and lists one entry per CDR3 protein. This sample has 300,000 to 350,000 distinct CDR3 sequences, with about 13% found just once. This TCR came from a man aged 18 to 30 who had mild COVID-19 (a few samples of this study predate the infection). Cell type and time point are not known. The specimen sequenced was PBMCs or a T cell subset sorted from them (not recorded which). J is TRBJ2-1 and V is TRBV2; 7 bases align to TRBD1. CDR3 protein: CASSASTGTNEQFF. The CDR3 DNA is TGTGCCAGCAGTGCGTCGACAGGGACCAATGAGCAGTTCTTC.